One sample yielded the 13 T cell receptor beta chains listed below, sequenced in a study of OX40 agonist ivuxolimab in advanced cancers. Measured with immunoSEQ multiplex PCR; TCRdb has only the in-frame clones, and not every one. The sample records tens of thousands of clones, approximately 90% being singletons. The material sequenced was CD4+ or CD8+ T cells sorted from blood, taken in a trial of the OX40 agonist ivuxolimab. The receptor source for this set is an adult with an advanced solid tumor such as melanoma, head and neck, liver or kidney cancer.

V usage is TRBV15 and J usage is TRBJ2-5; tentative D call: TRBD1 (6 bases). Germline V gives CDR1 LNHNV, CDR2 YYDKDF (reference sequence). V gave up 3 bases and J gave up 4 bases, with 15 bases separating them. This CDR3 has 15 residues. The CDR3 region has the DNA TGTGCCACCAGCAGGGAGACAGGAAGCCTAGAGACCCAGTACTTC. This translates into CATSRETGSLETQYF.

The V call is TRBV7-9, the J call TRBJ1-4, with D perhaps TRBD1 (5 bases). Germline values: CDR1 SEHNR, CDR2 FQNEAQ (reference sequence). V lost 3 bases, J lost 8 bases, and 10 bases lay in between. There are 13 residues in the CDR3. CDR3 protein: CASSFGALEKLFF. The CDR3, as DNA: TGTGCCAGCAGCTTCGGGGCGTTGGAAAAACTGTTTTTT.

This chain links TRBV6-5 with TRBJ1-3, with a possible D match to TRBD1 (6 bases). The CDR3 spans 13 residues. The germline V gene has CDR1 MNHEY and CDR2 SVGAGI. Trimming cost V 6 bases and J 3 bases, with 9 bases left between them. The CDR3 nucleotides are TGTGCCAGCAGCTTGGACAGTGGAAACACCATATATTTT. Its translation: CASSLDSGNTIYF.

The V and J genes are TRBV7-2 and TRBJ2-5; 7 bases are shared with TRBD1. This CDR3 has 16 amino acids. Germline CDR1 and CDR2: SGHTA and FQGNSA. Germline trimming cut 2 bases from V and 4 bases from J; bases unmatched to any gene: 10. The CDR3 DNA is TGTGCCAGCAGCTTAAGAATATACAGGGGTACAGAGACCCAGTACTTC. This gives the protein CASSLRIYRGTETQYF.

This chain links TRBV27 with TRBJ2-1, with D uncertain. Trimming removed 4 bases at V and 0 bases at J, with 4 bases between. Germline assignment: CDR1 MNHEY and CDR2 SMNVEV (reference sequence). CDR3 length equals 13 residues. The CDR3 loop reads CASSSNSYNEQFF. The CDR3 coding sequence is TGTGCCAGCAGTTCTAACTCCTACAATGAGCAGTTCTTC.

In its sample, this clone was seen once. The chain is built from TRBV4-1 and TRBJ1-1; 9 bases are shared with TRBD1. Losses at the gene ends were 4 bases for V and 9 bases for J; bases not matched to a gene: 9. Germline V lookup: CDR1 MGHRA, CDR2 YSYEKL. The CDR3 totals 14 residues. DNA of the CDR3: TGCGCCAGCAGCCGCGAACAGGGGGCGAGGAAAGCTTTCTTT. As protein: CASSREQGARKAFF.

The rearrangement joins TRBV2 to TRBJ2-7; the D gene is possibly TRBD2 (5 bases). CDR1 SNHLY and CDR2 FYNNEI come from the germline V gene. Trimming took 6 bases from V and 6 from J, leaving 12 bases between them. The CDR3 spans 12 residues. DNA of the CDR3: TGTGCCAGCAGCCTCGGACTGGGCGAGCAGTACTTC. Translated: CASSLGLGEQYF.

The chain employs TRBV28 and TRBJ2-1; D gene ambiguous. Looked up from germline, CDR1 is MDHEN and CDR2 is SYDVKM. The CDR3 loop spans 14 amino acids. Trimming took off 5 bases at V and 6 bases at J, with 14 bases between the two ends. Here the CDR3 reads CASSAARFGNEQFF. CDR3 sequence (DNA): TGTGCCAGCAGTGCGGCTAGATTCGGCAATGAGCAGTTCTTC.

This chain connects TRBV29-1 to TRBJ2-5; a possible D gene is TRBD1 (6 bases). V dropped 7 bases and J dropped 5 bases, with 14 bases sitting between them. CDR3 length: 12 residues. Germline V CDR1 and CDR2: SQVTM, ANQGSEA. CDR3: CSAIDRMETQYF. The CDR3 DNA reads as TGCAGCGCCATTGACAGGATGGAGACCCAGTACTTC.

The J gene is TRBJ2-1, the V gene TRBV15; a weak D match, TRBD1 (6 bases). Looked up from germline, CDR1 is LNHNV and CDR2 is YYDKDF (reference sequence). The CDR3 length is 13 residues. The V and J ends lost 7 bases and 3 bases respectively, with 10 bases between them. The CDR3 DNA reads TGTGCCACCAACAGGGCTCGCTACAATGAGCAGTTCTTC. This translates into CATNRARYNEQFF.

The rearrangement links TRBV21-1 to TRBJ2-5; TRBD1, as called in the table, went unchecked against the DNA. TRBV21-1 counts as a pseudogene. CDR3 size: 13 residues. The CDR3 region is CASSRQAPETQYF. The CDR3 DNA reads TGTGCCAGCAGCCGGCAGGCTCCGGAGACCCAGTACTTC.

The chain uses TRBV6-1 and TRBJ2-2; TRBD1 matches 7 bases. V shed 10 bases and J 5 bases; nucleotides not matched to a gene: 7. The CDR3 contains 13 residues. Germline CDR1 reads MNHNS; CDR2 reads SASEGT. The CDR3 is CATKDRLTGELFF. CDR3 nucleotides: TGTGCCACCAAGGACAGGTTAACCGGGGAGCTGTTTTTT.

The chain carries TRBV4-1 and TRBJ2-7; D gene ambiguous. V gave up 4 bases and J gave up 5 bases, with 15 bases separating them. Per germline, CDR1 MGHRA and CDR2 YSYEKL. CDR3 length: 14 amino acids. In DNA form, the CDR3 reads TGCGCCAGCAGCCTTCGTACCCCGTCAGACGAGCAGTACTTC. Translated, it gives CASSLRTPSDEQYF.